This T cell receptor (beta chain) was sequenced for a study of T cells in Graves' hyperthyroidism and ophthalmopathy. This clonotype appeared many times. The CDR3 extends over 12 amino acids. Germline V CDR1 and CDR2: SNHLY, FYNNEI. Between the trimmed V and J ends, which lost 8 bases and 3 bases, there was a span of 11 bases. The TCR beta CDR3 regions underwent amplification using RNA transcripts as the source. The HTBI primer set served for first-round RT-PCR of the TCR CDR3. TCRdb re-called the multiplex PCR reads through MiXCR, storing one row per CDR3 protein. The sample gives about 510,000 distinct CDR3 sequences, around 50% of which show up once; about 43% is in the top ten.

The chain couples TRBV2 to TRBJ2-7, with D unresolved. The clonotype comes from an adult woman with Graves' disease, either hyperthyroidism or ophthalmopathy (not recorded which). The sequencing input was peripheral blood or thyroid tissue (not recorded which). In DNA, the CDR3 is TGTGCCAGCTCGCCCGCCAGCTACGAGCAGTACTTC. As protein: CASSPASYEQYF.